The rows below give T cell receptor beta chains drawn from one sample of a study of T cell repertoires in cytomegalovirus infection. Each CDR3 protein is one row after TCRdb ran MiXCR on the reads. In the table there are 200,000 to 300,000 distinct CDR3 sequences, over 9% of which are singletons. Material: PBMCs. These receptors were taken from a human donor in good health (CMV status not recorded). Some clones in this sample may be carry-over from other donors' samples. The CDR3 runs from the conserved cysteine through the conserved F or W. D genes are given only for firm matches. Clone size is stated in some rows and not others, as once, few, many or a class when expanded.

J,V,size,D,CDR3,DNA
TRBJ2-1,TRBV20-1,-,-,CSALGVGGLDNEQFF,TGCAGTGCTCTTGGTGTCGGGGGCCTCGACAATGAGCAGTTCTTC
TRBJ1-3,TRBV7-2,many,TRBD1,CASSLVGQGSGNTIYF,TGTGCCAGCAGCTTAGTAGGACAGGGTTCCGGAAACACCATATATTTT
TRBJ1-4,TRBV28,-,TRBD1,CASSSNRGPGEKLFF,TGTGCCAGCAGTTCAAACAGGGGGCCCGGGGAAAAACTGTTTTTT
TRBJ1-1,TRBV29-1,-,-,CSVATSNTEAFF,TGCAGCGTTGCGACTTCAAACACTGAAGCTTTCTTT
TRBJ2-5,TRBV5-1,-,-,CASSLNSVTEQETQYF,TGCGCCAGCAGCTTGAATTCGGTAACAGAACAAGAGACCCAGTACTTC
TRBJ1-1,TRBV7-2,many,TRBD1,CASSFVDRDGTEAFF,TGTGCCAGCAGCTTTGTGGACAGGGACGGCACTGAAGCTTTCTTT
TRBJ2-5,TRBV19,many,TRBD1,CASSSPATGLQETQYF,TGTGCCAGTAGCTCCCCGGCGACAGGGTTACAAGAGACCCAGTACTTC
TRBJ2-5,TRBV7-2,many,-,CASTGREQETQYF,TGTGCCAGCACGGGGCGGGAACAAGAGACCCAGTACTTC
TRBJ2-5,TRBV24-1,-,-,CATSDLQRTQYF,TGTGCCACCAGTGATTTGCAGCGGACCCAGTACTTC
TRBJ2-3,TRBV10-3,-,-,CAISESRPSTDTQYF,TGTGCCATCAGTGAGTCGAGACCGAGCACAGATACGCAGTATTTT
TRBJ2-2,TRBV6-2/TRBV6-3,many,-,CASRMAANTGELFF,TGTGCCAGCCGTATGGCAGCGAACACCGGGGAGCTGTTTTTT
TRBJ1-2,TRBV14,few,-,CASSQDMQARVYGYTF,TGTGCCAGCAGCCAAGATATGCAGGCTCGGGTCTATGGCTACACCTTC
TRBJ2-6,TRBV29-1,few,-,CSVRSSGANVLTF,TGCAGCGTAAGAAGCTCTGGGGCCAACGTCCTGACTTTC
TRBJ1-3,TRBV7-2,many,-,CASSLHAGLSGNTIYF,TGTGCCAGCAGCTTACACGCAGGGCTCTCTGGAAACACCATATATTTT
TRBJ2-3,TRBV7-2,many,-,CASSLAGVASTDTQYF,TGTGCCAGCAGCTTAGCGGGGGTAGCAAGCACAGATACGCAGTATTTT
TRBJ2-5,TRBV14,-,TRBD2,CASSQDGGSFETQYF,TGTGCCAGCAGCCAAGACGGGGGGTCCTTCGAGACCCAGTACTTC